This T cell receptor (beta chain) was captured by sequencing in a study of T cells in Graves' hyperthyroidism and ophthalmopathy. Amplification yielded TCR beta CDR3 regions, with RNA transcripts as the source. Carried out on the TCR CDR3, a first-round RT-PCR used the HTBI primer set. TCRdb re-derived calls from the multiplex PCR reads in MiXCR, one entry per CDR3 protein. Counted here are about 330,000 distinct CDR3 sequences, 12% to 15% occurring once; the ten biggest clones make up roughly 35%. This CDR3 spans 16 amino acids. V dropped 10 bases and J dropped 4 bases, with 22 bases sitting between them. The germline V gene encodes CDR1 SNHLY and CDR2 FYNNEI. This clonotype was seen ten or more times. Any patient presenting with uncontrolled infection, other autoimmune disease, pregnancy or lactation was left out.

Sequenced: blood. The V call is TRBV2, the J call TRBJ2-2; D is unclear. The receptor comes from a woman aged 40 to 50 with Graves' ophthalmopathy. The CDR3 DNA reads TGTGCCATCCAAGGCGGAAATAGTCGTTCCACCGGGGAGCTGTTTTTT. Amino acid sequence: CAIQGGNSRSTGELFF. The full variable domain, completed using reference TRBV2 and TRBJ2-2, is EPEVTQTPSHQVTQMGQEVILRCVPISNHLYFYWYRQILGQKVEFLVSFYNNEISEKSEIFDDQFSVERPDGSNFTLKIRSTKLEDSAMYFCAIQGGNSRSTGELFFGEGSRLTVL.